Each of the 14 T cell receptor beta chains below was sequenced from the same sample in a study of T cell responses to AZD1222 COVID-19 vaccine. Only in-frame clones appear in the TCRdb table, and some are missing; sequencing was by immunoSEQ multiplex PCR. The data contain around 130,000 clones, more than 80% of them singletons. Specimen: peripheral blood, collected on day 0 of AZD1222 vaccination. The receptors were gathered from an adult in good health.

CDR3 sequence reads: CASSSARGEQFF. The CDR3 DNA reads TGTGCCAGCAGTTCAGCCCGGGGGGAGCAGTTCTTC. The chain is built from TRBV28 and TRBJ2-1; tentatively, D is TRBD2 (6 bases). Trimming removed 4 bases at V and 10 bases at J, with 11 bases between. The germline V gene encodes CDR1 MDHEN and CDR2 SYDVKM. The CDR3 runs 12 residues.

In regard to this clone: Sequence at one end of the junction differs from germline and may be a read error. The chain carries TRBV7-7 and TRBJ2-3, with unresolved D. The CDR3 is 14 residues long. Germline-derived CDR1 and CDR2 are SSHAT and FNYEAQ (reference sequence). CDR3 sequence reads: CASSLGRNTDTQYF. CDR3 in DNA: TGTGCTAGCAGCTTAGGGCGGAACACAGATACGCAGTATTTT.

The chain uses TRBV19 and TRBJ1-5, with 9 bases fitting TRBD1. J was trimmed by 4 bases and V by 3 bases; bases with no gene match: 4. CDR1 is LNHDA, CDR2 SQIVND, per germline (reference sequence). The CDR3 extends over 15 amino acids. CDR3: CASSMGQGRNQPQHF. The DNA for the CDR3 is TGTGCCAGTAGTATGGGACAGGGACGAAATCAGCCCCAGCATTTT.

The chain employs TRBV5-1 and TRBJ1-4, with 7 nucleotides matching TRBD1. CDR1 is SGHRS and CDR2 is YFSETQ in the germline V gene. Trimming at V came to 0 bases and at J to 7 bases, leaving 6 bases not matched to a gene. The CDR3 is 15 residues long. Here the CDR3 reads CASSLEGRGGEKLFF. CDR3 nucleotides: TGCGCCAGCAGCTTGGAAGGCAGGGGGGGTGAAAAACTGTTTTTT.

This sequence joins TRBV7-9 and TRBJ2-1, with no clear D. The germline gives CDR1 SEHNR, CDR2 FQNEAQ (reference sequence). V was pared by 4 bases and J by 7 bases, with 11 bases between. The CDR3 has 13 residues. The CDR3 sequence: CASSSPHGNEQFF. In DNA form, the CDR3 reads TGTGCCAGCAGCTCGCCCCATGGGAATGAGCAGTTCTTC.

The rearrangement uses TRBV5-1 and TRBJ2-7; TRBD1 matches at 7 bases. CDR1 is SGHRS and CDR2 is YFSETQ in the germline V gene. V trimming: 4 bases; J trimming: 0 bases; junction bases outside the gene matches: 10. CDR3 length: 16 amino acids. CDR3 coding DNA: TGCGCCAGCAGCCCCCGACAGGGAAGTAACTCCTACGAGCAGTACTTC. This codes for CASSPRQGSNSYEQYF.

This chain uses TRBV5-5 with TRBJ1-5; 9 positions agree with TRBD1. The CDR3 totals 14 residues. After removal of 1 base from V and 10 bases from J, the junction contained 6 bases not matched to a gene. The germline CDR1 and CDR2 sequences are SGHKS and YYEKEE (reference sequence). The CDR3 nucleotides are TGTGCCAGCAGCTTGAAGGGACAGGGTCAACCCCAGCATTTT. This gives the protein CASSLKGQGQPQHF.

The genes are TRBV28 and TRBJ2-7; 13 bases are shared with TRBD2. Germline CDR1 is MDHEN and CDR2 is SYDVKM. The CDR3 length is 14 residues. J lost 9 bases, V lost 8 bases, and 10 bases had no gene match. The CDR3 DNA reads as TGTGCCAGCCATCTCGGGACTAGCGGGAATGTGCAGTACTTC. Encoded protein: CASHLGTSGNVQYF. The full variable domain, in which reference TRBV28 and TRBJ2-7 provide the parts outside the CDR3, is DVKVTQSSRYLVKRTGEKVFLECVQDMDHENMFWYRQDPGLGLRLIYFSYDVKMKEKGDIPEGYSVSREKKERFSLILESASTNQTSMYLCASHLGTSGNVQYFGPGTRLTVT.

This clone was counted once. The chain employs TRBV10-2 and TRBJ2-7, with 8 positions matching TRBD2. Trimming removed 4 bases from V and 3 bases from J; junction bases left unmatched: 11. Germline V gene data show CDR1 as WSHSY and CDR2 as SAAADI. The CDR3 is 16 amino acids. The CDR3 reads CASSARGLVPDYEQYF. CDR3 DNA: TGCGCCAGCAGTGCTCGGGGACTAGTGCCAGACTACGAGCAGTACTTC.

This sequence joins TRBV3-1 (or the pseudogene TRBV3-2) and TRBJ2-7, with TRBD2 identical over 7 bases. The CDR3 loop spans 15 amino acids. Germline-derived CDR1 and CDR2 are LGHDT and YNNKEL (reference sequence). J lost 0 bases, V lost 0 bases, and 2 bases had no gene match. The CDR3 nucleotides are TGTGCCAGCAGCCAAGAGGGGGGGGGCTCCTACGAGCAGTACTTC. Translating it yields CASSQEGGGSYEQYF.

CDR3 nucleotides: TGTGCCAGCAGCTTAGCGCGTGCACTATCCCCCATTTACAATGAGCAGTTCTTC. Its translation: CASSLARALSPIYNEQFF. The rearrangement joins TRBV7-8 to TRBJ2-1; D remains unclear. The V and J ends lost 0 bases and 4 bases respectively, with 19 bases between them. The CDR3 is 18 amino acids. The germline CDR1 and CDR2 sequences are SGHVS and FQNEAQ.

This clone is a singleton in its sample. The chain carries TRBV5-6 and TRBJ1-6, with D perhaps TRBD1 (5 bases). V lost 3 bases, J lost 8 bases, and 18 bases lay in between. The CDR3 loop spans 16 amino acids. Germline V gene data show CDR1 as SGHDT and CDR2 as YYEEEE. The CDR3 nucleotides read TGTGCCAGCAGCTCGTCCCAGGGTGGAGTTGATTCACCCCTCCACTTT. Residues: CASSSSQGGVDSPLHF.

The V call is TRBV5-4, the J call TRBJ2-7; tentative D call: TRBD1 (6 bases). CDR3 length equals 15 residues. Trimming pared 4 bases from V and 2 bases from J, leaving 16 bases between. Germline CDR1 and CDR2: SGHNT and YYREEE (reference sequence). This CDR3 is CASSNDLDRAYEQYF. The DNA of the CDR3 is TGTGCCAGCAGCAATGATTTGGACAGAGCCTACGAGCAGTACTTC.

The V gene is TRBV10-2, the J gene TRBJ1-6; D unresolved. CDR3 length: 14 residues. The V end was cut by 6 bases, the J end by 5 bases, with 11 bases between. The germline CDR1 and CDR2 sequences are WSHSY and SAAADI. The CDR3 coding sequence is TGCGCCAGCAGGGGCGCGCTCGATAATTCACCCCTCCACTTT. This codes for CASRGALDNSPLHF.